This T cell receptor (beta chain) was captured in a study of cytomegalovirus exposure and HLA in healthy donors. 60 Vbeta and 13 Jbeta primers were used in PCR. Sequencing used immunoSEQ multiplex PCR; TCRdb keeps in-frame clones, though not all of them. The profile covers 100,000 to 150,000 clones, with 17% appearing a single time and approximately 2.9% taken by the ten largest. General study points: DRB1 showed the most TCR associations and HLA-C the fewest in a later analysis, as rates varied by HLA locus. Most TCR sequences were rare, but some public TCRs occurred in many donors.

This clone was seen more than once but under ten times. The antigen remains undetermined. Material: PBMCs. This TCR came from a female donor in good health and CMV-seropositive.

CDR3 region: CASSAQGIDYGYTF. The CDR3 DNA is TGTGCCAGCAGTGCACAGGGGATCGACTATGGCTACACCTTC. This chain connects TRBV2 to TRBJ1-2, with 7 bases lining up with TRBD1. The germline CDR1 and CDR2 sequences are SNHLY and FYNNEI. The CDR3 consists of 14 residues. V trimming: 4 bases; J trimming: 3 bases; junction bases outside the gene matches: 5.